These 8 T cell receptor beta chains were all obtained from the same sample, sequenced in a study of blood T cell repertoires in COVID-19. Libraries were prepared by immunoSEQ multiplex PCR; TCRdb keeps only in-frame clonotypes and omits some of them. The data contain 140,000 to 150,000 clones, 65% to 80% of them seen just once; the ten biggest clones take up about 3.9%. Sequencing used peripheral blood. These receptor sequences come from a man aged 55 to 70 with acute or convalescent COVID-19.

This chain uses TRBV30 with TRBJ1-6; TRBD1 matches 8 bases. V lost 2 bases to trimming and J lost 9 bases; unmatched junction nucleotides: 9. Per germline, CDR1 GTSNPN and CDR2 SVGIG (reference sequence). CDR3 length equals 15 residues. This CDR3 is CAWSQYGQGFSPLHF. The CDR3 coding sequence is TGTGCCTGGAGTCAGTATGGACAGGGTTTTTCACCCCTCCACTTT.

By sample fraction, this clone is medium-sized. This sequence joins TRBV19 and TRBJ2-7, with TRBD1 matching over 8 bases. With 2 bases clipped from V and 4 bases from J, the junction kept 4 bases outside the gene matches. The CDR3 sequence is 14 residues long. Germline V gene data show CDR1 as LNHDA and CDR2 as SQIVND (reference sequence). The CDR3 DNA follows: TGTGCCAGTAGTATAACAGGACAGGGTTACGAGCAGTACTTC. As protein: CASSITGQGYEQYF.

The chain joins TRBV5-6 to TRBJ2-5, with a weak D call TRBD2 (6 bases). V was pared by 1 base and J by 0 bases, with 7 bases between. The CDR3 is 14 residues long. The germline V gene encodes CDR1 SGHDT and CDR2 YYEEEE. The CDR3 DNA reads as TGTGCCAGCAGCTTGCGGGGGAACCAAGAGACCCAGTACTTC. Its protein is CASSLRGNQETQYF. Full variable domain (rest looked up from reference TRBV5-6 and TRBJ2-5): DAGVTQSPTHLIKTRGQQVTLRCSPKSGHDTVSWYQQALGQGPQFIFQYYEEEERQRGNFPDRFSGHQFPNYSSELNVNALLLGDSALYLCASSLRGNQETQYFGPGTRLLVL.

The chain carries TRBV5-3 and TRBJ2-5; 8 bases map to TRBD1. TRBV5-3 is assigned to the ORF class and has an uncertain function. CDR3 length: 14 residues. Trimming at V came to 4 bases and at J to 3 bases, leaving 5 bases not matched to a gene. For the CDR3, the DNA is TGTGCCAGAAGCCCTTGGACAGGGAAAGAGACCCAGTACTTC. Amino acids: CARSPWTGKETQYF.

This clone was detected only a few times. Written as DNA, the CDR3 is TGTGCCAGTAGTGCCGCCACAAAGTGGCCCCAGCATTTT. As protein: CASSAATKWPQHF. This chain uses TRBV19 with TRBJ1-5; D unresolved. This CDR3 has 13 residues. Trimming took 5 bases from V and 9 from J, leaving 14 bases between them. The germline V gene encodes CDR1 LNHDA and CDR2 SQIVND (reference sequence).

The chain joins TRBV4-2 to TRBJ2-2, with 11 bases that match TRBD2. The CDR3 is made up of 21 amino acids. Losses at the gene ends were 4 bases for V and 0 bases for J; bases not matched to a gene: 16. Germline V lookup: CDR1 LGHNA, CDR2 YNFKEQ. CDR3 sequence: CASSRRGATSGADANTGELFF. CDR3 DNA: TGTGCCAGCAGCCGCCGAGGGGCGACTAGCGGGGCGGATGCGAACACCGGGGAGCTGTTTTTT.

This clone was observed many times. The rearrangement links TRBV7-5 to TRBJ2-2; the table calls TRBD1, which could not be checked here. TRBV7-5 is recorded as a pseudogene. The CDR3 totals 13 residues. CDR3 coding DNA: TGTGTCAGAAGCTTTAACAGGGTCGGGAAGCTGTTTTTT. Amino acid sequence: CVRSFNRVGKLFF.

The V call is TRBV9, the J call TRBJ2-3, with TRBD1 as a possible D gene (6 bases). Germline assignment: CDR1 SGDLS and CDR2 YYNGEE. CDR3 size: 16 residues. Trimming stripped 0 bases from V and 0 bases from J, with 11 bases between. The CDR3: CASSVGQVLSTDTQYF. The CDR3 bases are TGTGCCAGCAGCGTAGGACAGGTCCTTAGCACAGATACGCAGTATTTT.